This TCR beta chain was found in a study of T cell responses to AZD1222 COVID-19 vaccine. Regarding this clone: Its matching antigen is unknown.

Produced via immunoSEQ multiplex PCR; TCRdb's table is partial and in-frame only. The sample has some 96,000 clones, roughly 84% seen once. This CDR3 has 13 residues. V lost 3 bases to trimming and J lost 5 bases, with 11 bases between them. Germline CDR1 is SGDLS and CDR2 is YYNGEE. Study results and caveats: Repertoires were obtained solely post-peak T cell response.

This material consisted of peripheral blood, taken 28 days after the second AZD1222 dose. This sequence joins TRBV9 and TRBJ1-1; D call uncertain. The receptor was isolated from an adult who received the AZD1222 COVID-19 vaccine. The CDR3 DNA reads as TGTGCCAGCAGCGCGGAGGTACGGACTGAAGCTTTCTTT. This translates into CASSAEVRTEAFF.